The entry that follows covers one TCR beta chain sequence. This CDR3 comprises 13 residues. The germline CDR1 and CDR2 sequences are ENHRY and SYGVKD. Deletions cut 11 bases from V and 6 bases from J, with 17 bases between. One entry per CDR3 protein results from TCRdb running MiXCR on the reads. The table has around 320,000 distinct CDR3 sequences, over 7.5% seen once. This record comes from a study of T cell repertoires in cytomegalovirus infection. The origin of this receptor is a human donor in good health (CMV status not recorded). Some clones in this sample may be carry-over from other donors' samples. The source material was PBMCs. The V call is TRBV10-3, the J call TRBJ2-1; possibly TRBD2 for D (5 bases). CDR3 nucleotides: TGTGCCTTTCGGGGTCCTTCCAGCAATGAGCAGTTCTTC. It is translated as CAFRGPSSNEQFF.